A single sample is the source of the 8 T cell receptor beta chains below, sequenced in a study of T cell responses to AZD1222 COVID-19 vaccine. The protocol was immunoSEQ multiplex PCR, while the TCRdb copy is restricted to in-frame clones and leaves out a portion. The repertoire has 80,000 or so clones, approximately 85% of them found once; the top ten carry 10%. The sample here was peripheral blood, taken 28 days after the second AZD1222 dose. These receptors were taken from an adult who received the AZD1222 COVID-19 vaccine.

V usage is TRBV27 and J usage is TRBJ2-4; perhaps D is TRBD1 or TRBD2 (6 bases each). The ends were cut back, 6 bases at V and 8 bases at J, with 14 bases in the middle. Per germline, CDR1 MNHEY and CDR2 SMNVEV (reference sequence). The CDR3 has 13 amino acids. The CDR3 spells CASRKGGFDIQYF. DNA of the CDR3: TGTGCCAGCAGAAAAGGGGGGTTTGACATTCAGTACTTC.

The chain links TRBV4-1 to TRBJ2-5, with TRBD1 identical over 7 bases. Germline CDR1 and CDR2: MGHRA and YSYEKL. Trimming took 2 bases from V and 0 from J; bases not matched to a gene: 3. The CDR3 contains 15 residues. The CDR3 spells CASSQPDRDQETQYF. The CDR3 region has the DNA TGCGCCAGCAGCCAACCAGACAGGGACCAAGAGACCCAGTACTTC.

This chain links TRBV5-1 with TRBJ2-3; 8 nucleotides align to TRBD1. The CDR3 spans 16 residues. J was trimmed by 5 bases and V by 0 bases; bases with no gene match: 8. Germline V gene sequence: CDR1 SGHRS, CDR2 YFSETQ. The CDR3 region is CASSLEGRGRLDTQYF. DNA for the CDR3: TGCGCCAGCAGCTTGGAGGGCAGGGGGCGATTAGATACGCAGTATTTT.

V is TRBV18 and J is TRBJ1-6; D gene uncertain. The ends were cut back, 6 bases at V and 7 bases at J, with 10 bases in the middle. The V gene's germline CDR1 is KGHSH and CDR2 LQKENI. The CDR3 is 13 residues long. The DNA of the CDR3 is TGTGCCAGCTCCAACCAGGCGAATTCACCCCTCCACTTT. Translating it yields CASSNQANSPLHF. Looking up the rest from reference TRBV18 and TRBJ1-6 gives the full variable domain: NAGVMQNPRHLVRRRGQEARLRCSPMKGHSHVYWYRQLPEEGLKFMVYLQKENIIDESGMPKERFSAEFPKEGPSILRIQQVVRGDSAAYFCASSNQANSPLHFGNGTRLTVT.

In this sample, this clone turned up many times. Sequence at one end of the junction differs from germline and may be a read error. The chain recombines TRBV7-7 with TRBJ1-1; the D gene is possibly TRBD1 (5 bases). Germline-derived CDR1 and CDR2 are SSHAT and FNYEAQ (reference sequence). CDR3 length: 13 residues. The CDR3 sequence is CASSSGELSEAFF. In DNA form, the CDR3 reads TGTGCTAGCAGCTCGGGGGAATTGAGTGAAGCTTTCTTT.

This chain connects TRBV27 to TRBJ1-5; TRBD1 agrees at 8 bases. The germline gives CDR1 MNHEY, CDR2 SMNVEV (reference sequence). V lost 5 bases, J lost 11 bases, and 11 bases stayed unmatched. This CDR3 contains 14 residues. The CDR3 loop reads CASSPLQGGRAQHF. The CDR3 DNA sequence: TGTGCCAGCAGTCCGCTACAGGGGGGGAGGGCCCAGCATTTT.

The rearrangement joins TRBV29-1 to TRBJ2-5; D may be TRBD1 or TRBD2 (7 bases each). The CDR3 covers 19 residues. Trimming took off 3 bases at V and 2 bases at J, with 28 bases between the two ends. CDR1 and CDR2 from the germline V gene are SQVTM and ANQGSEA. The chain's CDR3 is CSVDSKSAGEGAEQETQYF. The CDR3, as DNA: TGCAGCGTTGATTCGAAGTCCGCGGGGGAGGGGGCCGAGCAAGAGACCCAGTACTTC.

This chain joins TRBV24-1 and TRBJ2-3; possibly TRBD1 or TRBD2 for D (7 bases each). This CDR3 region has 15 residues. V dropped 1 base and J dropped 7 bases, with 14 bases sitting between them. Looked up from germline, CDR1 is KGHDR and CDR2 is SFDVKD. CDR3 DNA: TGTGCCACCAGTGATTTCAATCAGGGGGGGAATACGCAGTATTTT. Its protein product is CATSDFNQGGNTQYF.